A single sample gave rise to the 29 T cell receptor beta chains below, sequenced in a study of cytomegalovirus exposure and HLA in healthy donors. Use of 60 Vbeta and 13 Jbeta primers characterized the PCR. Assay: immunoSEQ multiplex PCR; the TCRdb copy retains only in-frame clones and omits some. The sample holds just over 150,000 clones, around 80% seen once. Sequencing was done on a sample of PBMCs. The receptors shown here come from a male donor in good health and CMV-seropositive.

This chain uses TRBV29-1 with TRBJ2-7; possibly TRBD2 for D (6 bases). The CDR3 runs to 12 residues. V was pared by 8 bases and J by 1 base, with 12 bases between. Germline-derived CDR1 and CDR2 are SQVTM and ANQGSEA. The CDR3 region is CSWRDPSYEQYF. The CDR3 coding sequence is TGCAGCTGGCGGGACCCTTCCTACGAGCAGTACTTC.

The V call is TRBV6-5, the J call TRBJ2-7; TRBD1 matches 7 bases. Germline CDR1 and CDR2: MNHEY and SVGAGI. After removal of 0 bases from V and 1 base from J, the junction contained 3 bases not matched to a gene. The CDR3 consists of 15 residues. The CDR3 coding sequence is TGTGCCAGCAGTTACTCGACAGGGCAGTCCTACGAGCAGTACTTC. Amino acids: CASSYSTGQSYEQYF.

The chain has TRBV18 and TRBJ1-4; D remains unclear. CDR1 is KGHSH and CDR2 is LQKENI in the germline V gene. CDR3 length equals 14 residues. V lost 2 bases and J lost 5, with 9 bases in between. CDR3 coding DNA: TGTGCCAGCTCACCAAGGGAGATAAATGAAAAACTGTTTTTT. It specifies CASSPREINEKLFF.

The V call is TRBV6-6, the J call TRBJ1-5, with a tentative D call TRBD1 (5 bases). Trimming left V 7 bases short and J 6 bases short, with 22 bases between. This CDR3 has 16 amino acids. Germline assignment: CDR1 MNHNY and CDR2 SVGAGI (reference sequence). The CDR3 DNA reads TGTGCCAGCACCCGAAGCAGTGGGCAGGGTGGTCAGCCCCAGCATTTT. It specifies CASTRSSGQGGQPQHF.

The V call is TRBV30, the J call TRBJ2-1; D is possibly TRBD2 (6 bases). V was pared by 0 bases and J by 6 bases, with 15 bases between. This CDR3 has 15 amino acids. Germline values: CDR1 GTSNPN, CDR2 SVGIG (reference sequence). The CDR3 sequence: CAWSVSIGRSNEQFF. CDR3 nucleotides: TGTGCCTGGAGTGTAAGTATCGGGAGAAGCAATGAGCAGTTCTTC.

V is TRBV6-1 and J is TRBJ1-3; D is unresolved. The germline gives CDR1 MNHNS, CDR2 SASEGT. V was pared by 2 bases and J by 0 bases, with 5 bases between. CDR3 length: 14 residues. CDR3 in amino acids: CASSETYSGNTIYF. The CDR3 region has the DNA TGTGCCAGCAGTGAAACCTACTCTGGAAACACCATATATTTT.

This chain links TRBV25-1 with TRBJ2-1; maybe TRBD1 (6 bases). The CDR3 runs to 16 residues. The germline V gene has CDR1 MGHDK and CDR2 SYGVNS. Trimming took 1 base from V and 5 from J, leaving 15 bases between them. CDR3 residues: CASSELKGDTDNEQFF. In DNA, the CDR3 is TGTGCCAGCAGTGAATTAAAAGGGGACACCGACAATGAGCAGTTCTTC.

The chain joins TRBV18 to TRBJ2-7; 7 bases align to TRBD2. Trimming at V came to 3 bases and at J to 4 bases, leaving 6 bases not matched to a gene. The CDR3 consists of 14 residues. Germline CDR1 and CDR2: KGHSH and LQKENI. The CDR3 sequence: CASSPPPGGYEQYF. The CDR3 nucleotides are TGTGCCAGCTCACCGCCGCCGGGGGGATACGAGCAGTACTTC. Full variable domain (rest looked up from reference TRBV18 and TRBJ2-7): NAGVMQNPRHLVRRRGQEARLRCSPMKGHSHVYWYRQLPEEGLKFMVYLQKENIIDESGMPKERFSAEFPKEGPSILRIQQVVRGDSAAYFCASSPPPGGYEQYFGPGTRLTVT.

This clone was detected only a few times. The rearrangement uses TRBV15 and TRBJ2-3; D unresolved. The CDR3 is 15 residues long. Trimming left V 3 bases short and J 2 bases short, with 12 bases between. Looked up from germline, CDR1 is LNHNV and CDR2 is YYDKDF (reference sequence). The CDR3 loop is CATSRGDPFTDTQYF. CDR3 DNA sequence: TGTGCCACCAGCAGGGGCGATCCCTTCACAGATACGCAGTATTTT.

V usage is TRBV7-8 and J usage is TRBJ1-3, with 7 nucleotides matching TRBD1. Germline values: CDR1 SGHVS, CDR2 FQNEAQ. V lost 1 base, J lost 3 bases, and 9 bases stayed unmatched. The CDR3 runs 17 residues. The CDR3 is CASSLVARGYSGNTIYF. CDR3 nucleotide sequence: TGTGCCAGCAGCTTAGTCGCCAGGGGGTATAGTGGAAACACCATATATTTT.

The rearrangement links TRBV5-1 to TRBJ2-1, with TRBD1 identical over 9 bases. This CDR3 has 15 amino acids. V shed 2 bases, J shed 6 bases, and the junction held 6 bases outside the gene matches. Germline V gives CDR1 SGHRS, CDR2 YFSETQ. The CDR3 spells CASSFRTGVPNEQFF. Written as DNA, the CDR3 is TGCGCCAGCAGCTTCCGGACAGGGGTACCCAATGAGCAGTTCTTC.

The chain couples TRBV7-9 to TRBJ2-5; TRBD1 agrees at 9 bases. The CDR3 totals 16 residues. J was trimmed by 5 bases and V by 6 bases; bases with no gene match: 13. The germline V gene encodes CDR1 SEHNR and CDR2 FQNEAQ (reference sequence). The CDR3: CASREPTDRGLETQYF. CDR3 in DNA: TGTGCCAGCAGGGAACCGACAGACAGGGGGTTGGAGACCCAGTACTTC.

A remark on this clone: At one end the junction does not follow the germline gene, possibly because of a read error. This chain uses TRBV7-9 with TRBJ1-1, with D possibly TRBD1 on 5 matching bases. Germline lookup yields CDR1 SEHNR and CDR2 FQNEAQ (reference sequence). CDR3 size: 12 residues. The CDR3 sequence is CSSSLVGVEAFF. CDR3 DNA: TGTTCCAGCAGCTTAGTAGGGGTAGAAGCTTTCTTT.

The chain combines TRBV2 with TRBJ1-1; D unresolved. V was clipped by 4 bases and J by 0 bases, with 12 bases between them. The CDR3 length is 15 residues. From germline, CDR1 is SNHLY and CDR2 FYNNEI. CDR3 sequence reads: CASSAPSSMNTEAFF. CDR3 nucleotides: TGTGCCAGCAGTGCCCCCAGTTCGATGAACACTGAAGCTTTCTTT.

CDR3 in amino acids: CASSLGGYGNSPLHF. Here the CDR3 DNA reads TGTGCCAGCAGCTTGGGGGGGTATGGTAATTCACCCCTCCACTTT. The V gene is TRBV11-2, the J gene TRBJ1-6; possibly TRBD1 for D (5 bases). V was pared by 3 bases and J by 6 bases, with 12 bases between. CDR1 and CDR2 from the germline V gene are SGHAT and FQNNGV. CDR3 length: 15 residues.

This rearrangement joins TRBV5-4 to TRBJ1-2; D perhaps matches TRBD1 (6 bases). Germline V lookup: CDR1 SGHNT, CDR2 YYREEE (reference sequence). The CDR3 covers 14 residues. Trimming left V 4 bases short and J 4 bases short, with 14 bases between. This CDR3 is CASSPRDTGYGYTF. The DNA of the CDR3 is TGTGCCAGCAGCCCACGGGACACGGGCTATGGCTACACCTTC.

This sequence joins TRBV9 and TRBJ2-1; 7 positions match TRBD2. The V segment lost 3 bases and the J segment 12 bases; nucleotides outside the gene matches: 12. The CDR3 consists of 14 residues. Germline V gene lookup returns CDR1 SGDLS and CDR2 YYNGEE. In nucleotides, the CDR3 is TGTGCCAGCAGCGCTATGGGAGGGGACGGATGGCAGTTCTTC. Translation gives CASSAMGGDGWQFF.

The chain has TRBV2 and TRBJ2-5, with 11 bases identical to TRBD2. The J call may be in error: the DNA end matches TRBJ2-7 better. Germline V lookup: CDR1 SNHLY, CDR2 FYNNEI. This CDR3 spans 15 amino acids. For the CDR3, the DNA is TGTGCCAGCAGAATAGCGGGAGGGCCTCGGGCCGAGCAGTACTTC. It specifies CASRIAGGPRAEQYF.

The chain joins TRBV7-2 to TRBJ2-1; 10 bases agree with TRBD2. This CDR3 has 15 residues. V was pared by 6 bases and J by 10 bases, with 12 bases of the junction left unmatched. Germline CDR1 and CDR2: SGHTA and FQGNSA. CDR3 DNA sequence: TGTGCCAGCAGGGAAGCTAGCGGGAGTCAGGAAGAGCAGTTCTTC. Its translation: CASREASGSQEEQFF.

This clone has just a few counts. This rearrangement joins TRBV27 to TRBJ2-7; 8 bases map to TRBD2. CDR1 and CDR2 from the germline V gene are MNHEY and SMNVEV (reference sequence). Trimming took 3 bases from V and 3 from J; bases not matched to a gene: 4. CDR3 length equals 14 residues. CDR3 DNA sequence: TGTGCCAGCAGTTTTAGCGGGGCCCGCTACGAGCAGTACTTC. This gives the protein CASSFSGARYEQYF.

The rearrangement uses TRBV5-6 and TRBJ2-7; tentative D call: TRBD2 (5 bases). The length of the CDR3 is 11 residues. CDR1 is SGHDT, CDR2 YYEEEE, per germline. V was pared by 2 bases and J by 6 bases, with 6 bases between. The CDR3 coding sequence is TGTGCCAGCAGCTTTGAGGGCGAGCAGTACTTC. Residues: CASSFEGEQYF.

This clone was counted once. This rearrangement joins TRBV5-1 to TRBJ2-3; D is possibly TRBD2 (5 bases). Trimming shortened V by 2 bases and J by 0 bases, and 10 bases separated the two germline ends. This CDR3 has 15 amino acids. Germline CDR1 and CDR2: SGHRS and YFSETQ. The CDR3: CASSFQRLSTDTQYF. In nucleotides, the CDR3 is TGCGCCAGCAGCTTCCAGCGGCTCAGCACAGATACGCAGTATTTT. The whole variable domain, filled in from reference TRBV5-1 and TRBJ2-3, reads KAGVTQTPRYLIKTRGQQVTLSCSPISGHRSVSWYQQTPGQGLQFLFEYFSETQRNKGNFPGRFSGRQFSNSRSEMNVSTLELGDSALYLCASSFQRLSTDTQYFGPGTRLTVL.

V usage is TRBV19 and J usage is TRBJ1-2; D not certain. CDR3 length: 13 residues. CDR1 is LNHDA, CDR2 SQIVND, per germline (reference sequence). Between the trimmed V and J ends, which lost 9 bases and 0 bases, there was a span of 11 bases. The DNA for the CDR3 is TGTGCCAGCCGTGGTCGAGCTAACTATGGCTACACCTTC. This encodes CASRGRANYGYTF.

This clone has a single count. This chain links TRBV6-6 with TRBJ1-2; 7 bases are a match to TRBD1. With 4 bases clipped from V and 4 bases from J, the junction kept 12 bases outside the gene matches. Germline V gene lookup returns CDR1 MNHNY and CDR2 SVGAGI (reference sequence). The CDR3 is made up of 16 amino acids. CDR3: CASSSSGTDTTYGYTF. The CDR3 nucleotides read TGTGCCAGCAGTTCTTCCGGGACAGACACCACCTATGGCTACACCTTC.

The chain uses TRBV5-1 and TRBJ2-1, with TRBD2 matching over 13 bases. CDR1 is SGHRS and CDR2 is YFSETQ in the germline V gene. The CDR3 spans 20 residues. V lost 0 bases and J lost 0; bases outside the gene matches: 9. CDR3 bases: TGCGCCAGCAGCTTGGGGCAGGGGTGGACTAGCGGGAGCTCCTACAATGAGCAGTTCTTC. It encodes CASSLGQGWTSGSSYNEQFF.

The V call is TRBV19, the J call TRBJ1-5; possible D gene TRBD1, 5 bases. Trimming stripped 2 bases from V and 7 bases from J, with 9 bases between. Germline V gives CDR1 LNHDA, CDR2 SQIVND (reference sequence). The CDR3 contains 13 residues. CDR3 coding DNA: TGTGCCAGTAGTATAAGACAGAAACAGCCCCAGCATTTT. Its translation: CASSIRQKQPQHF.

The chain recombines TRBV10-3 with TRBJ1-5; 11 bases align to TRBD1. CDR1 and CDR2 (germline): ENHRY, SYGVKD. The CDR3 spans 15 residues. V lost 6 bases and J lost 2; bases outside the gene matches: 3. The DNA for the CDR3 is TGTGCCATCAGGGGACAGGGGGGGGGCAATCAGCCCCAGCATTTT. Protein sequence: CAIRGQGGGNQPQHF.

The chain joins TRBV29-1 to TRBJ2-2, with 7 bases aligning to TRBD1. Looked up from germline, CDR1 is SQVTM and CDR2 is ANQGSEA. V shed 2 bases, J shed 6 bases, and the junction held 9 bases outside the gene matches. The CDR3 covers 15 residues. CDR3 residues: CSVERQGDISGELFF. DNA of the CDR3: TGCAGCGTTGAAAGACAGGGAGATATTTCCGGGGAGCTGTTTTTT.

CDR3 in amino acids: CASRHRDTSTDTQYF. Written as DNA, the CDR3 is TGTGCCAGCAGGCACCGGGACACCAGCACAGATACGCAGTATTTT. The chain combines TRBV13 with TRBJ2-3; weak D call: TRBD1 (6 bases). Trimming pared 6 bases from V and 0 bases from J, leaving 13 bases between. Per the germline V gene, CDR1 is PRHDT and CDR2 is FYEKMQ (reference sequence). This CDR3 is built from 15 residues.